The clone carrying this T cell receptor beta chain was seen a few times. The antigen is unknown. The data were obtained in a study of graft-versus-host responses after intestinal transplantation. Study overall: The recipients all started with anti-thymocyte globulin induction and then took tacrolimus and steroids for about 3 years.

The CDR3 has 15 residues. V gave up 0 bases and J gave up 9 bases, with 17 bases separating them. In germline, CDR1 is LNHNV, CDR2 YYDKDF (reference sequence). Study-level results: Ileal or blood samples showed some GvH clones first, and such clones were also found in recipient marrow.

The assay was immunoSEQ multiplex PCR, and TCRdb's table has in-frame clones only and misses some. The top ten hold approximately 0.32% of the sample, which has tens of thousands of clones, less than 95% seen once. The sample here was unstimulated CD4+ T cells sorted from spleen or lymph node cells, taken before transplant. The chain links TRBV15 to TRBJ2-5; D is possibly TRBD1 (5 bases). The TCR was taken from a human donor who was the organ donor for an intestinal transplant. CDR3 sequence (DNA): TGTGCCACCAGCAGAGATGAACATTCCCAAGGGGCCCAGTACTTC. Its protein product is CATSRDEHSQGAQYF.